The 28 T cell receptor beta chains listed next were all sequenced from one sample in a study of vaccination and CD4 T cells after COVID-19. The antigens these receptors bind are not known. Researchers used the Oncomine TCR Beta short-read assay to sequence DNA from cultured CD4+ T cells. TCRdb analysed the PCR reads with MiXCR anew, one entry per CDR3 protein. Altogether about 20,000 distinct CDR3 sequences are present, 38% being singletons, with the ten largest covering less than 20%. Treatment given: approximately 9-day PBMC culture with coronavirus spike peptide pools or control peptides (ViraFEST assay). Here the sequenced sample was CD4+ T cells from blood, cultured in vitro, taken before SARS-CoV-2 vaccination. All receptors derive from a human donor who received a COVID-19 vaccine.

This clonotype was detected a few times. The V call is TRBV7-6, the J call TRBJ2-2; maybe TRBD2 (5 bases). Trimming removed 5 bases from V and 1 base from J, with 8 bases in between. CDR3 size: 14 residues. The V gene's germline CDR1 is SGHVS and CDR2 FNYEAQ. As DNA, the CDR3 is TGTGCCAGCAGCGCAAGCGGGAACACCGGGGAGCTGTTTTTT. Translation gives CASSASGNTGELFF.

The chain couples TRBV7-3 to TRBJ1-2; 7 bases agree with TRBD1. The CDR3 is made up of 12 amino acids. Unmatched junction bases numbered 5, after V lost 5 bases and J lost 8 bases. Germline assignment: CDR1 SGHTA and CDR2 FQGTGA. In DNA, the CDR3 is TGTGCCAGCAGCCCGGAAGGGGGCGGCTACACCTTC. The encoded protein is CASSPEGGGYTF.

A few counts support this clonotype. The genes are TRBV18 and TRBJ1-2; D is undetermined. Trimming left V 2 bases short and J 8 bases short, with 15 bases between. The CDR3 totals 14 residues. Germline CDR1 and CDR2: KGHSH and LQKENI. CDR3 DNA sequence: TGTGCCAGCTCACCAGATAGGGCCCCCTTGGGCTACACCTTC. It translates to CASSPDRAPLGYTF.

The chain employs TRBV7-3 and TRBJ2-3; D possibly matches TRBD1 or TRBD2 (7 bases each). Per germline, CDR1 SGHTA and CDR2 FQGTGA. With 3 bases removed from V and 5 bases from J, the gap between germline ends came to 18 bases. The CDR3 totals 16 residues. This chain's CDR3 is CASSLNPGGAGDTQYF. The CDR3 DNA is TGTGCCAGCAGCTTGAATCCAGGGGGGGCCGGAGATACGCAGTATTTT.

Here the CDR3 DNA reads TGTGCCAGCAGCTCGGGGGACGGCTCCTACGAGCAGTACTTC. It translates to CASSSGDGSYEQYF. The V and J genes are TRBV7-7 and TRBJ2-7; D is perhaps TRBD2 (6 bases). Germline CDR1 is SSHAT and CDR2 is FNYEAQ (reference sequence). The CDR3 is 14 amino acids. V shed 4 bases and J shed 0 bases, with 10 bases lying between them.

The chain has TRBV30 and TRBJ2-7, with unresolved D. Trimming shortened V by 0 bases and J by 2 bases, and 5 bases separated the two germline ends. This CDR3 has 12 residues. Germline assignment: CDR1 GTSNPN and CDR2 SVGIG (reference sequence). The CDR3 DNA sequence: TGTGCCTGGAGTGTTTACGCCTACGAGCAGTACTTC. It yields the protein CAWSVYAYEQYF.

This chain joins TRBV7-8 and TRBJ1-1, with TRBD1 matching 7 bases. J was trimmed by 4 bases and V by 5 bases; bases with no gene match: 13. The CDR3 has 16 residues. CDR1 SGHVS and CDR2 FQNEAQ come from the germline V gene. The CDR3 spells CASSIRSTGYTTEAFF. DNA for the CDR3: TGTGCCAGCAGCATAAGATCGACAGGGTACACCACTGAAGCTTTCTTT.

The DNA for the CDR3 is TGTGCCAGCACCCTACATAGCGGGGGGGCTTATACGCAGTATTTT. Translated: CASTLHSGGAYTQYF. The chain is built from TRBV12-3 or TRBV12-4 and TRBJ2-3; TRBD2 aligns across 11 bases. The CDR3 contains 15 residues. V gave up 7 bases and J gave up 7 bases; unmatched junction bases: 10.

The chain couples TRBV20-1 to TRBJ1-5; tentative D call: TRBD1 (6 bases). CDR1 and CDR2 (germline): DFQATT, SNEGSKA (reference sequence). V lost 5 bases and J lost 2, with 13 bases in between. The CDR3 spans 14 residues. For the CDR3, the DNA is TGCAGTGCTCAACAGGGAGTTGGCAATCAGCCCCAGCATTTT. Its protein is CSAQQGVGNQPQHF.

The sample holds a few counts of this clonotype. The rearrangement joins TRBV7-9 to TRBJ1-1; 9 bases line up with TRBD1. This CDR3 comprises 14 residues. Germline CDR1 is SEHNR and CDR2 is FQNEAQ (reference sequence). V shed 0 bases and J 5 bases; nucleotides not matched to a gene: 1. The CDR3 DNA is TGTGCCAGCAGCTTAGCGACAGGGGGGACTGAAGCTTTCTTT. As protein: CASSLATGGTEAFF.

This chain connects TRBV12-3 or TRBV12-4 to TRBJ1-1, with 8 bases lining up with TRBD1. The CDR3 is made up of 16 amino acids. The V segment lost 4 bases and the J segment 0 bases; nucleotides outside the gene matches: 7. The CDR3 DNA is TGTGCCAGCAGTTCGCGGACAGGGACCATGAACACTGAAGCTTTCTTT. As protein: CASSSRTGTMNTEAFF.

The CDR3 coding sequence is TGTGCCAGCAGCTTAGGTGGAAACACCATATATTTT. It translates to CASSLGGNTIYF. The chain carries TRBV5-6 and TRBJ1-3; D is ambiguous. Germline V gene sequence: CDR1 SGHDT, CDR2 YYEEEE. V lost 2 bases, J lost 3 bases, and 3 bases lay in between. This CDR3 is built from 12 residues. The full variable domain, rest sourced from reference TRBV5-6 and TRBJ1-3, is DAGVTQSPTHLIKTRGQQVTLRCSPKSGHDTVSWYQQALGQGPQFIFQYYEEEERQRGNFPDRFSGHQFPNYSSELNVNALLLGDSALYLCASSLGGNTIYFGEGSWLTVV.

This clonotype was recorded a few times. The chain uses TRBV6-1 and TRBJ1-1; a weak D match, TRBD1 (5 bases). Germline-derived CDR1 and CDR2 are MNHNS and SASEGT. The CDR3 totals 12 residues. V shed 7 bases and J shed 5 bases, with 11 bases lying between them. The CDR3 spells CASTSGVTEAFF. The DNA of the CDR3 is TGTGCCAGCACCTCGGGGGTGACTGAAGCTTTCTTT.

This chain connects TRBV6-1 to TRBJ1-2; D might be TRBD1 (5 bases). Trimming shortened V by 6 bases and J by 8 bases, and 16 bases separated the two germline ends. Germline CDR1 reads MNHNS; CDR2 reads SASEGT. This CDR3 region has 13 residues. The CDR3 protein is CASSLTVWRGYTF. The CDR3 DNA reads TGTGCCAGCAGCCTGACAGTTTGGAGGGGCTACACCTTC.

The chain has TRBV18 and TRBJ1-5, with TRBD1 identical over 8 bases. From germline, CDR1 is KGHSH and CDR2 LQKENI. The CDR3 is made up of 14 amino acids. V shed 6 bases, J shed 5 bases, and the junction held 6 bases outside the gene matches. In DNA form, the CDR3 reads TGTGCCAGCTCGTCGGACAGGGCAGATCAGCCCCAGCATTTT. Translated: CASSSDRADQPQHF.

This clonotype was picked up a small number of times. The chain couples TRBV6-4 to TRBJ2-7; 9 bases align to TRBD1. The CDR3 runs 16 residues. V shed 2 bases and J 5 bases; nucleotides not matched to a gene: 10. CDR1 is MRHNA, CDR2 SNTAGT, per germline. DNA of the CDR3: TGTGCCAGCAGTGACACCACAGGGGGCATTGGACACGAGCAGTACTTC. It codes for CASSDTTGGIGHEQYF.

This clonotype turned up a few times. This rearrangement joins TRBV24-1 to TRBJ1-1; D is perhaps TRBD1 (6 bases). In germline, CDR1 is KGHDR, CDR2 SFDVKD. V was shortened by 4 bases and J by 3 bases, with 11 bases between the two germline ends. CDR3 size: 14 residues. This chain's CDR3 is CATSDGGRDTEAFF. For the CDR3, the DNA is TGTGCCACCAGTGACGGGGGCAGGGACACTGAAGCTTTCTTT.

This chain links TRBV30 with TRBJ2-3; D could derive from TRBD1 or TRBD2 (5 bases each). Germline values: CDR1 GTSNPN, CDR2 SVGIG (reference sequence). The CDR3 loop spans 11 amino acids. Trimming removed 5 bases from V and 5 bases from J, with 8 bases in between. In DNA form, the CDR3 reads TGTGCCTGGGGGACCAAAGATACGCAGTATTTT. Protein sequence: CAWGTKDTQYF.

For the CDR3, the DNA is TGTGCCAGCAGATCTGGGACAGGAAATTCACCCCTCCACTTT. Protein sequence: CASRSGTGNSPLHF. The chain recombines TRBV5-5 with TRBJ1-6, with 8 bases matching TRBD1. The CDR3 has 14 residues. The V segment lost 5 bases and the J segment 7 bases; nucleotides outside the gene matches: 5. Germline-derived CDR1 and CDR2 are SGHKS and YYEKEE (reference sequence).

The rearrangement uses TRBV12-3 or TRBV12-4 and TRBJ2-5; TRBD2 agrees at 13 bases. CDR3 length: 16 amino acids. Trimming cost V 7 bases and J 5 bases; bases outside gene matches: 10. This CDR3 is CASTERTSGGAETQYF. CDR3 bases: TGTGCCAGCACCGAGAGAACTAGCGGGGGGGCGGAGACCCAGTACTTC.

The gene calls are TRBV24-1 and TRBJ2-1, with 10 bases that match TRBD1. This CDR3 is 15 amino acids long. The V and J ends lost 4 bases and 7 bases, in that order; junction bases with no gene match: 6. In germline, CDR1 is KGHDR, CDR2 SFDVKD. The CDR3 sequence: CATSESDRGPNEQFF. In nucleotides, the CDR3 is TGTGCCACCAGTGAATCTGACAGGGGGCCTAATGAGCAGTTCTTC.

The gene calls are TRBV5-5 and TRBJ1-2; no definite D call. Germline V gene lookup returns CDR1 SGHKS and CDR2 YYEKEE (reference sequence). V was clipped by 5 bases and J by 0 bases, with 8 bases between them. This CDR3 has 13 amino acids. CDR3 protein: CASSPGPNYGYTF. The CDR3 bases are TGTGCCAGCAGTCCCGGGCCTAACTATGGCTACACCTTC.

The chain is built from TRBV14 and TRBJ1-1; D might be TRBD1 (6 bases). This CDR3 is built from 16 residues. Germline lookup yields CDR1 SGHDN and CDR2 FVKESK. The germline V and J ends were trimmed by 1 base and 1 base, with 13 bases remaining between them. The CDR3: CASSQAAGVTNTEAFF. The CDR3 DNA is TGTGCCAGCAGCCAAGCCGCAGGGGTCACGAACACTGAAGCTTTCTTT.

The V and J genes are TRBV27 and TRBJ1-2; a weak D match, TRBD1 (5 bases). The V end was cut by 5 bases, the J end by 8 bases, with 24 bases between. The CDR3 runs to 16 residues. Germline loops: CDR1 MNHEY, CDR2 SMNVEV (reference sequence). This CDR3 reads CASSNIGARGGVGYTF. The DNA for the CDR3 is TGTGCCAGCAGTAATATTGGTGCGCGTGGGGGTGTAGGCTACACCTTC.

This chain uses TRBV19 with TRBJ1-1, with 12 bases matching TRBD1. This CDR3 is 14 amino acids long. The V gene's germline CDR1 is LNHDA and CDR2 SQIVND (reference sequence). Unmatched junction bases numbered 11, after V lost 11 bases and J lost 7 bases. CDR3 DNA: TGTGCCTCCTCCGGGACAGGGGGCGGGGATGAAGCTTTCTTT. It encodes CASSGTGGGDEAFF. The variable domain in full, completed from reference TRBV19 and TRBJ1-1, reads DGGITQSPKYLFRKEGQNVTLSCEQNLNHDAMYWYRQDPGQGLRLIYYSQIVNDFQKGDIAEGYSVSREKKESFPLTVTSAQKNPTAFYLCASSGTGGGDEAFFGQGTRLTVV.

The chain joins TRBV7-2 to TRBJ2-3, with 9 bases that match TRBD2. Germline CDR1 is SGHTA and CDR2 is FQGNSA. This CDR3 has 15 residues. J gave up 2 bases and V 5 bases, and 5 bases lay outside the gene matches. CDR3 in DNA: TGTGCCAGCAGCCCTCTAGCGGGGTACACAGATACGCAGTATTTT. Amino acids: CASSPLAGYTDTQYF.

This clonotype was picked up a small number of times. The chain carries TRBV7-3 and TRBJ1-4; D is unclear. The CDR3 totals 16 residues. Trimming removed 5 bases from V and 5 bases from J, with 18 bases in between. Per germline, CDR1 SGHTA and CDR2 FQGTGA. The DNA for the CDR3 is TGTGCCAGCAGCGCGCCCGGGTTGATGGGGAATGAAAAACTGTTTTTT. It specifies CASSAPGLMGNEKLFF. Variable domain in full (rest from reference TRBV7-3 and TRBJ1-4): GAGVSQTPSNKVTEKGKYVELRCDPISGHTALYWYRQSLGQGPEFLIYFQGTGAADDSGLPNDRFFAVRPEGSVSTLKIQRTERGDSAVYLCASSAPGLMGNEKLFFGSGTQLSVL.

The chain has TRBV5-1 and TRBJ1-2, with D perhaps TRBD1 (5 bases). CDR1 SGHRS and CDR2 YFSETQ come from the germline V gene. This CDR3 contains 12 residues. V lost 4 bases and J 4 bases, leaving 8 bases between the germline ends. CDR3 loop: CASSGDSYGYTF. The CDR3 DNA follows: TGCGCCAGCAGCGGAGACAGCTATGGCTACACCTTC.